This T cell receptor beta chain stems from a study of lung T cells in sarcoidosis with Löfgren's syndrome. Study context: CD4+ T cells build up in sarcoidosis bronchoalveolar lavage fluid. Analyses focused on Löfgren's syndrome patients. Study-wide results and limits: Löfgren's syndrome patients reportedly showed greatest TRAV12-1 and TRBV2 expansion versus controls. Multiple Löfgren's syndrome patients reportedly shared TRAV12-1 and TRBV2 CDR3 motifs, suggesting public CD4+ TCRs.

The ends lost 8 bases at V and 4 bases at J; junction bases unmatched: 10. The CDR3 length is 13 residues. Germline V gives CDR1 DFQATT, CDR2 SNEGSKA (reference sequence). This clonotype was seen ten or more times. Its matching antigen is unknown. One entry per CDR3 protein, called by TCRdb with MiXCR from the reads. The repertoire consists of 6,500 to 9,000 distinct CDR3 sequences, with under 25% occurring once and the leading ten covering around 24%. Specimen: CD4+ T cells from bronchoalveolar lavage fluid. The receptor comes from a human donor with sarcoidosis (Löfgren's syndrome or another form), or a control subject (not recorded which). The chain links TRBV20-1 to TRBJ1-2; TRBD1 matches 7 bases. The CDR3 nucleotides read TGCAGTCTCCGAGACAGGGTGTCCTATGGCTACACCTTC. As protein: CSLRDRVSYGYTF.